This TCR beta chain originates from a study of vaccination effects on CD4 cells after COVID-19. Study at large: The participants, recipients of two vaccine doses, got either BNT162b2 or mRNA-1273. At 16 days and one week before vaccination, a couple of convalescent patients gave samples.

Viral peptide pool expansion of antigen-specific CD4+ T cells preceded sequencing in the ViraFEST assay. Researchers isolated CD4+ T cells once 9 to 11 days of culture had elapsed. A positive SARS-CoV-2 PCR test fell between March and December 2020. Clones were sequenced by immunoSEQ multiplex PCR, and TCRdb holds only the in-frame ones, with some missing. Among 20,000 to 25,000 clones, over 65% were seen once, and the ten largest hold 35% to 40%. Study findings and constraints: Mainly new clones induced by vaccination were found among post-vaccine spike-reactive clones in convalescents. Substantial clonal contraction characterized both infection- and vaccine-induced clones late after vaccination.

Points on this clone: Its antigen is still unknown.

V trimming: 4 bases; J trimming: 13 bases; junction bases outside the gene matches: 13. This CDR3 has 14 amino acids. CDR1 and CDR2 from the germline V gene are SGHTA and FQGNSA. The chain links TRBV7-2 to TRBJ2-4, with 7 positions matching TRBD1. The source is a human donor who had a prior SARS-CoV-2 infection. Material: CD4+ T cells from PBMCs cultured with a peptide pool, obtained before COVID-19 vaccination. CDR3 bases: TGTGCCAGCAGCTCATACCGGGACAGCCCCATCCAGTACTTC. This gives the protein CASSSYRDSPIQYF.